The next 12 T cell receptor beta chains were all read from a single sample in a study of human T cells and chemical hapten exposure. Sample time point: pre-sensitization, week 0. The treatment denotes: therapeutic diphenylcyclopropenone sensitization with weekly scalp DPC. TCRdb analysed the RACE reads with MiXCR anew, one entry per CDR3 protein. This table holds around 300,000 distinct CDR3 sequences, around 5% found once. Sequenced here: whole blood, sampled in connection with sensitization to the hapten diphenylcyclopropenone (DPC). These receptor sequences come from a woman aged 18-29 years with alopecia areata. Some clones in this sample may be carry-over from other donors' samples.

This clonotype was seen ten or more times. CDR3 nucleotides: TGTGCCAGCAGTTTAGCGGTGGGGGCGTTCGAGCAGTACTTC. Residues: CASSLAVGAFEQYF. V usage is TRBV12-3 or TRBV12-4 and J usage is TRBJ2-7; the D gene is possibly TRBD1 (6 bases). With 0 bases removed from V and 6 bases from J, the gap between germline ends came to 12 bases. The CDR3 has 14 residues.

Many counts were recorded for this clonotype. This chain connects TRBV19 to TRBJ1-2; weak D call: TRBD1 (6 bases). Germline CDR1 and CDR2: LNHDA and SQIVND (reference sequence). CDR3 size: 17 residues. V was trimmed by 7 bases and J by 4 bases, leaving 25 bases between them. CDR3 bases: TGTGCCAGTACCGTGGAACCAGAACAGGGTCTACTCTATGGCTACACCTTC. Translation gives CASTVEPEQGLLYGYTF.

The sample holds many counts of this clonotype. The chain is built from TRBV12-3 or TRBV12-4 and TRBJ2-7; 8 bases fit TRBD2. V was pared by 6 bases and J by 8 bases, with 9 bases of the junction left unmatched. This CDR3 is 13 amino acids long. CDR3 loop: CASSSLRGGKQYF. CDR3 DNA sequence: TGTGCCAGCAGCTCCCTCCGGGGGGGAAAGCAGTACTTC.

This clonotype occurred many times. CDR3 loop: CSVEVLKTGGAYNEQFF. The CDR3 DNA is TGCAGCGTTGAAGTCCTAAAGACAGGGGGCGCCTACAATGAGCAGTTCTTC. The chain carries TRBV29-1 and TRBJ2-1; 10 positions match TRBD1. The germline V gene has CDR1 SQVTM and CDR2 ANQGSEA. The J segment lost 2 bases and the V segment lost 1 base, leaving 8 bases of the junction unmatched. The CDR3 is made up of 17 amino acids.

This clonotype was seen at least ten times. The genes are TRBV11-2 and TRBJ1-6; tentatively, D is TRBD1 (6 bases). CDR1 and CDR2 from the germline V gene are SGHAT and FQNNGV. This CDR3 spans 16 amino acids. Trimming removed 4 bases from V and 1 base from J, with 11 bases in between. CDR3 amino acids: CASSSRTDSYNSPLHF. DNA of the CDR3: TGTGCCAGCAGCTCCCGGACAGATTCCTATAATTCACCCCTCCACTTT.

The chain is built from TRBV3-1 and TRBJ1-1; the D is unclear. There are 14 residues in the CDR3. Germline CDR1 and CDR2: LGHDT and YNNKEL (reference sequence). V was shortened by 1 base and J by 1 base, with 7 bases between the two germline ends. The CDR3 DNA follows: TGTGCCAGCAGCCAAGCTAGGGCGAACACTGAAGCTTTCTTT. Its translation is CASSQARANTEAFF.

This chain links TRBV28 with TRBJ2-5; D is unclear. V was pared by 8 bases and J by 2 bases, with 12 bases between. Germline V gene lookup returns CDR1 MDHEN and CDR2 SYDVKM. The CDR3 runs 13 residues. The CDR3 bases are TGTGCCAGCGGCGTACTGGAACAAGAGACCCAGTACTTC. Its translation: CASGVLEQETQYF.

This clonotype showed up many times. V gene TRBV20-1 combines with J gene TRBJ1-1, with a tentative D call TRBD1 (6 bases). V was clipped by 0 bases and J by 2 bases, with 16 bases between them. The CDR3 totals 16 residues. Germline V CDR1 and CDR2: DFQATT, SNEGSKA (reference sequence). The CDR3 bases are TGCAGTGCTAGAGACGGAGATACAGGGAGTAACACTGAAGCTTTCTTT. Protein sequence: CSARDGDTGSNTEAFF.

This clonotype was observed many times. The chain has TRBV28 and TRBJ1-5; no definite D call. The CDR3 extends over 15 amino acids. V lost 1 base and J lost 2, with 9 bases in between. Germline V gene sequence: CDR1 MDHEN, CDR2 SYDVKM. The CDR3 DNA reads TGTGCCAGCAGTTTATTCTCCCCGGGCAATCAGCCCCAGCATTTT. Translated: CASSLFSPGNQPQHF.

This clonotype was counted ten times or more. The chain joins TRBV7-9 to TRBJ1-5; 9 bases are shared with TRBD1. CDR3 length: 14 residues. With 3 bases clipped from V and 11 bases from J, the junction kept 8 bases outside the gene matches. Germline V gene data show CDR1 as SEHNR and CDR2 as FQNEAQ (reference sequence). DNA for the CDR3: TGTGCCAGCAGCTTGGGACAGGGTATTCTGGCCCAGCATTTT. This sequence encodes CASSLGQGILAQHF. Complete variable domain (other parts from reference TRBV7-9 and TRBJ1-5): DTGVSQNPRHKITKRGQNVTFRCDPISEHNRLYWYRQTLGQGPEFLTYFQNEAQLEKSRLLSDRFSAERPKGSFSTLEIQRTEQGDSAMYLCASSLGQGILAQHFGDGTRLSIL.

This clonotype came up many times. CDR3 in amino acids: CASSYQGHQPQHF. The DNA for the CDR3 is TGTGCCAGCAGTTACCAGGGTCATCAGCCCCAGCATTTT. The chain couples TRBV6-2 or TRBV6-3 to TRBJ1-5, with a weak D call TRBD1 (5 bases). V was pared by 2 bases and J by 5 bases, with 7 bases between. CDR1 MNHEY and CDR2 SVGEGT come from the germline V gene. The CDR3 consists of 13 residues.

The sample holds many counts of this clonotype. The V call is TRBV7-9, the J call TRBJ2-3; a weak D match, TRBD1 (6 bases). Germline values: CDR1 SEHNR, CDR2 FQNEAQ (reference sequence). The CDR3 extends over 15 amino acids. Trimming stripped 6 bases from V and 0 bases from J, with 13 bases between. In DNA, the CDR3 is TGTGCCAGCAGTCAACAGGGTACTAGCACAGATACGCAGTATTTT. Translation gives CASSQQGTSTDTQYF.